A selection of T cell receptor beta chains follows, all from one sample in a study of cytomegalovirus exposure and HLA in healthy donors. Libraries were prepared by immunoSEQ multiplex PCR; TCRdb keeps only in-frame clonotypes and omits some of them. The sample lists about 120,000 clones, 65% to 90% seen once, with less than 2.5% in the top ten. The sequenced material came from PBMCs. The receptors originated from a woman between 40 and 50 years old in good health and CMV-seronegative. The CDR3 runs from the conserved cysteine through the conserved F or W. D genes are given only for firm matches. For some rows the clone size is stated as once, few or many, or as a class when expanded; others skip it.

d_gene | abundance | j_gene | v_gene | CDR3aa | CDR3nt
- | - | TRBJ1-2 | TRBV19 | CASSFRQGYGYTF | TGTGCCAGTAGTTTCCGGCAGGGGTATGGCTACACCTTC
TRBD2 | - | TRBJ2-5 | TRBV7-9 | CASSASGTGETQYF | TGTGCCAGCAGCGCTAGCGGCACTGGAGAGACCCAGTACTTC
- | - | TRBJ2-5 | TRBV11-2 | CASSLVSPSRGQETQYF | TGTGCCAGCAGCTTAGTGTCCCCCAGCAGGGGCCAAGAGACCCAGTACTTC
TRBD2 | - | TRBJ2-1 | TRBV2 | CASRRTSGGSYNEQFF | TGTGCCAGCAGGAGGACTAGCGGCGGCTCCTACAATGAGCAGTTCTTC
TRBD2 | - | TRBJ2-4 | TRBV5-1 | CASSLGGGGVWLRSGKNIQYF | TGCGCCAGCAGCTTGGGCGGGGGGGGCGTTTGGCTCCGTTCTGGCAAAAACATTCAGTACTTC
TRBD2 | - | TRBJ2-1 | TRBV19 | CASSIDLLAGDEQFF | TGTGCCAGTAGTATAGATCTACTAGCGGGAGACGAGCAGTTCTTC
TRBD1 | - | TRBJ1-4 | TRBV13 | CASSLYQGVGNEKLFF | TGTGCCAGCAGCTTGTACCAGGGGGTTGGAAATGAAAAACTGTTTTTT
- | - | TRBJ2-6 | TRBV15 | CATSNRAGGANVLTF | TGTGCCACCAGCAATCGAGCGGGTGGGGCCAACGTCCTGACTTTC
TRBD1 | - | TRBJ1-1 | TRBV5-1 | CASSRDRADLGTEAFF | TGCGCCAGCTCCCGGGACAGGGCCGACTTGGGCACTGAAGCTTTCTTT
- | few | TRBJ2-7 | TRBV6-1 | CASSEPGTPYEQYF | TGTGCCAGCAGTGAACCAGGGACACCTTACGAGCAGTACTTC
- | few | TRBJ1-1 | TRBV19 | CASSRAQGYGEAFF | TGTGCCAGTAGTCGGGCCCAGGGGTATGGTGAAGCTTTCTTT
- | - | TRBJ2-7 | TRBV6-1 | CASQRGAANTYEQYF | TGTGCCAGCCAGCGCGGGGCAGCCAACACCTACGAGCAGTACTTC
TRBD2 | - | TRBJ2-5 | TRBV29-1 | CSANSGGAFETQYF | TGCAGCGCTAATAGCGGGGGGGCCTTCGAGACCCAGTACTTC
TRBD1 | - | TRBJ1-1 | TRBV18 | CASRRQGSTEAFF | TGTGCCAGCCGACGACAGGGGTCCACTGAAGCTTTCTTT
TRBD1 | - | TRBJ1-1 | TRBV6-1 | CASIERQGRNTEAFF | TGTGCCAGCATTGAAAGACAGGGTCGGAACACTGAAGCTTTCTTT
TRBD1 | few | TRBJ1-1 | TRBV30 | CAWSVGTGNTEAFF | TGTGCCTGGAGTGTAGGGACAGGGAACACTGAAGCTTTCTTT
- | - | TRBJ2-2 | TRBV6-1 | CASWGRGKRPGELFF | TGTGCCAGCTGGGGGCGGGGGAAGAGGCCCGGGGAGCTGTTTTTT
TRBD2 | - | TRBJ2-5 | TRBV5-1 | CASSLRLAGFQETQYF | TGCGCCAGCAGCTTAAGACTAGCGGGATTCCAAGAGACCCAGTACTTC
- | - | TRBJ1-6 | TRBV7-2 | CASSPTATEYNSPLHF | TGTGCCAGCAGCCCAACCGCGACAGAGTATAATTCACCCCTCCACTTT
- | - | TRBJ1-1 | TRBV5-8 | CASSLGGWTEAFF | TGTGCCAGCAGCTTGGGCGGGTGGACTGAAGCTTTCTTT
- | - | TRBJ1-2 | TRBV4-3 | CASSQDQIGGINNYGYTF | TGCGCCAGCAGCCAAGATCAGATTGGGGGGATCAATAACTATGGCTACACCTTC
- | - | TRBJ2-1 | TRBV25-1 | CASSGGLGRSFFF | TGTGCCAGCAGTGGGGGCCTCGGCCGTTCCTTTTTCTTC
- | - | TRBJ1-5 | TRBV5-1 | CASSFAGGKNQPQHF | TGCGCCAGCAGCTTTGCTGGAGGGAAAAATCAGCCCCAGCATTTT
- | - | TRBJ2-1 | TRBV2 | CASRETVYNEQFF | TGTGCCAGTCGGGAGACGGTCTACAATGAGCAGTTCTTC
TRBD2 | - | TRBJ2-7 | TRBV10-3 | CAISSLTSGRSEQYF | TGTGCCATCAGTAGTCTGACTAGCGGGAGGAGTGAGCAGTACTTC